Here is one T cell receptor (beta chain) with its context. This entry is derived from a study of cytomegalovirus exposure and HLA in healthy donors. The V segment lost 1 base and the J segment 12 bases; nucleotides outside the gene matches: 12. The CDR3 runs 15 residues. CDR1 SEHNR and CDR2 FQNEAQ come from the germline V gene (reference sequence). The primer mix had 60 Vbeta and 13 Jbeta primers. This table comes from immunoSEQ multiplex PCR, and its TCRdb copy is limited to in-frame clones, with some not included. The data contain 130,000 or so clones, 75% to 90% of them singletons. The sample taken for sequencing was PBMCs. The source of this sequence is a young man in good health and CMV-seronegative. This rearrangement joins TRBV7-9 to TRBJ2-4, with TRBD1 matching 7 bases. The DNA for the CDR3 is TGTGCCAGCAGCTTAGGCGACAGCCGGTGGGACAGTCAGTACTTC. This encodes CASSLGDSRWDSQYF.